A selection of T cell receptor beta chains follows, all from one sample in a study of regulatory T cells in long-lasting Graves disease. One entry per CDR3 protein, called by TCRdb with MiXCR from the multiplex PCR reads. Of 350,000 to 450,000 distinct CDR3 sequences in the sample, around 17% were seen once. The sample was also linked to a second study, of T cells in Graves' hyperthyroidism and ophthalmopathy.

Sequencing used peripheral blood mononuclear cells (PBMCs), obtained at new diagnosis, from a patient treated with antithyroid drugs. The receptors originated from a middle-aged man with Graves disease. Each CDR3 is given with its conserved first and last residue. A D gene is named only where the DNA matches it firmly. Only some rows state a clone size, as once, few, many or a class for expanded clones.

many | . | TRBJ1-5 | TRBV2 | TGTGCCAGCAGTGAGAGACAGGGCAATCAGCCCCAGCATTTT | CASSERQGNQPQHF
many | . | TRBJ2-3 | TRBV6-1 | TGTGCCAGCAGTGCATCCGGGCTCACAGATACGCAGTATTTT | CASSASGLTDTQYF
. | TRBD2 | TRBJ2-5 | TRBV20-1 | TGCAGTGCGAGGACTAGCGGGGGGGGGAAGACCCAGTACTTC | CSARTSGGGKTQYF
many | . | TRBJ2-6 | TRBV18 | TGTGCCAGCTCGCCGGGGAGTTCTGGGGCCAACGTCCTGACTTTC | CASSPGSSGANVLTF
. | . | TRBJ2-6 | TRBV24-1 | TGTGCCACCAGTGATTTACGCTCTGGGGCCAACGTCCTGACTTTC | CATSDLRSGANVLTF
many | . | TRBJ1-1 | TRBV24-1 | TGTGCCACCAGTGAGGGACATCGGACTGAAGCTTTCTTT | CATSEGHRTEAFF
many | TRBD2 | TRBJ2-1 | TRBV18 | TGTGCCAGCTCATCATCACAACCGGGACTAGCGGTTAATGAGCAGTTCTTC | CASSSSQPGLAVNEQFF
few | . | TRBJ2-7 | TRBV14 | TGTGCCAGCAGCCGGGATAGTTTTAACGAGCAGTACTTC | CASSRDSFNEQYF
. | TRBD2 | TRBJ2-3 | TRBV4-1 | TGCGCCAGCAGCCACAGGACTAGCGGGGGCCCGACGGCAGATACGCAGTATTTT | CASSHRTSGGPTADTQYF
many | . | TRBJ2-7 | TRBV28 | TGTGCCAGCAGTTTTCGGAAGAAATCCTACGAGCAGTACTTC | CASSFRKKSYEQYF
many | . | TRBJ2-7 | TRBV28 | TGTGCCAGCACCCTCCTGGGTGTCTACGAGCAGTACTTC | CASTLLGVYEQYF
many | . | TRBJ1-2 | TRBV5-6 | TGTGCCAGCAGCACTTTAGGGGTTGGCTACACCTTC | CASSTLGVGYTF
. | . | TRBJ1-2 | TRBV28 | TGTGCCAGCAGTCGCAGGGCAGGTGGTAACTATGGCTACACCTTC | CASSRRAGGNYGYTF
many | . | TRBJ2-4 | TRBV28 | TGTGCCAGCAATCATAACACAGGGAAGCGGGGAGCCAAAAACATTCAGTACTTC | CASNHNTGKRGAKNIQYF
many | TRBD1 | TRBJ2-7 | TRBV28 | TGTGCCAGCAGTTTAACCGGGACAGGGGGCGACGAGCAGTACTTC | CASSLTGTGGDEQYF
once | . | TRBJ2-3 | TRBV11-2 | TGTGCCAGCAGCTTAGTCGGGGGGCGCGCCACAGATACGCAGTATTTT | CASSLVGGRATDTQYF
. | TRBD2 | TRBJ2-7 | TRBV27 | TGTGCCAGTTCAGGTCTAGCGGGGGGGCCCGAGCAGTACTTC | CASSGLAGGPEQYF
. | TRBD1 | TRBJ2-7 | TRBV18 | TGTGCCAGCTCACCAAGAAGACAGGGGGCCTTTGGGGAGCAGTACTTC | CASSPRRQGAFGEQYF
many | TRBD2 | TRBJ2-3 | TRBV6-5 | TGTGCCAGCAGTTCGCCTAACGGGGGGGCCGCAGATACGCAGTATTTT | CASSSPNGGAADTQYF
few | TRBD1 | TRBJ2-2 | TRBV30 | TGTGCCTCAACTCGACAGGGGGCGAGCACCGGGGAGCTGTTTTTT | CASTRQGASTGELFF
few | TRBD2 | TRBJ2-5 | TRBV5-1 | TGCGCCAGCAGCCCCCATTTTAGCGGGGGGGCCGCCGAGACCCAGTACTTC | CASSPHFSGGAAETQYF
many | . | TRBJ1-1 | TRBV11-2 | TGTGCCAGCAGCTTCCAAGGAGGGAACACTGAAGCTTTCTTT | CASSFQGGNTEAFF
many | . | TRBJ1-4 | TRBV7-9 | TGTGCCAGCAGCTTAGGGGGGGCTGGTGAAAAACTGTTTTTT | CASSLGGAGEKLFF
many | TRBD1 | TRBJ2-7 | TRBV12-3/TRBV12-4 | TGTGCCAGCAGCTTGACAGGGGGCGAGCAGTACTTC | CASSLTGGEQYF
. | . | TRBJ1-4 | TRBV3-1 | TGTGCCAGCAGCCTCAGGGGTGCGGGAAATGAAAAACTGTTTTTT | CASSLRGAGNEKLFF
. | . | TRBJ1-1 | TRBV9 | TGTGCCAGCAGCGCAGGGACGTGGAGGACTGAAGCTTTCTTT | CASSAGTWRTEAFF
many | . | TRBJ2-3 | TRBV11-1 | TGTGCCAGCAGCTCGAGGGACAAAAACACAGATACGCAGTATTTT | CASSSRDKNTDTQYF
many | TRBD1 | TRBJ1-1 | TRBV28 | TGTGCCGCCAATCGGGCGGACAGGGAGTCGGCTGAAGCTTTCTTT | CAANRADRESAEAFF
many | TRBD2 | TRBJ2-7 | TRBV20-1 | TGCAGTGCTAGAGATAGGAGACTAGCTTCCTACGAGCAGTACTTC | CSARDRRLASYEQYF
few | TRBD2 | TRBJ2-3 | TRBV20-1 | TGCAGTGCAACAGCGGGACCCTATACGCAGTATTTT | CSATAGPYTQYF
many | . | TRBJ2-5 | TRBV3-1 | TGTGCCAGCAGCCCAGGGGCTGGAAGGGAGACCCAGTACTTC | CASSPGAGRETQYF
many | TRBD1 | TRBJ2-5 | TRBV10-3 | TGTGCCATCAGTGAGACAGGGGGCGGAGAGACCCAGTACTTC | CAISETGGGETQYF
. | . | TRBJ1-2 | TRBV2 | TGTGCCAGCACCTTCGGTCGGGGTACAGGGCCGTATGGCTACACCTTC | CASTFGRGTGPYGYTF
. | . | TRBJ1-1 | TRBV10-3 | TGTGCCATCAGTGCGGACAGCGTGAACACTGAAGCTTTCTTT | CAISADSVNTEAFF
many | . | TRBJ1-1 | TRBV4-1 | TGCGCCAGCAGCCAAGACGGTCACACTGAAGCTTTCTTT | CASSQDGHTEAFF
few | TRBD1 | TRBJ1-5 | TRBV4-1 | TGCGCCAGCAGCCAAGCCCCGGGACAGCGCAATCAGCCCCAGCATTTT | CASSQAPGQRNQPQHF
many | . | TRBJ1-5 | TRBV6-1 | TGTGCCAGCAGTGACACTGTCCGTCAGCCCCAGCATTTT | CASSDTVRQPQHF
few | . | TRBJ1-4 | TRBV29-1 | TGCAGCGTTAGGGACTACATTGAAAAACTGTTTTTT | CSVRDYIEKLFF
many | . | TRBJ2-7 | TRBV7-2 | TGTGCCAGCAGCGCCGACCCCAGCTCCTACGAGCAGTACTTC | CASSADPSSYEQYF
. | . | TRBJ1-4 | TRBV5-1 | TGCGCCAGCAGAGAAGGGCCAACTAATGAAAAACTGTTTTTT | CASREGPTNEKLFF
many | TRBD2 | TRBJ2-7 | TRBV28 | TGTGCCAGCAGTCCACCAATCGGCGGGGGGGCCCTTCTCGAGCAGTACTTC | CASSPPIGGGALLEQYF
many | TRBD2 | TRBJ2-3 | TRBV7-2 | TGTGCCAGCAGCTCTCGAAGCGGGGCCCGAAACACAGATACGCAGTATTTT | CASSSRSGARNTDTQYF
many | . | TRBJ2-1 | TRBV18 | TGTGCCAGCTCACCACTCAGGCACAATGAGCAGTTCTTC | CASSPLRHNEQFF
many | TRBD2 | TRBJ2-1 | TRBV5-1 | TGCGCCAGCACCAGGACTAGCGGGGACAATGAGCAGTTCTTC | CASTRTSGDNEQFF
many | . | TRBJ2-7 | TRBV7-2 | TGTGCCAGCAGCTTAGGTGCAGGCTACGAGCAGTACTTC | CASSLGAGYEQYF
many | TRBD2 | TRBJ2-3 | TRBV7-2 | TGTGCCAGCAGCTTATTGGGCGGGGGGTTGACAGATACGCAGTATTTT | CASSLLGGGLTDTQYF
many | TRBD1 | TRBJ1-5 | TRBV7-2 | TGTGCCAGCAGCATCGGGACAGGCGTTCAGCCCCAGCATTTT | CASSIGTGVQPQHF
many | TRBD1 | TRBJ2-7 | TRBV18 | TGTGCCAGCTCACCGCGACAGGGCGTCGGCGAGCAGTACTTC | CASSPRQGVGEQYF
. | . | TRBJ2-1 | TRBV7-2 | TGTGCCAGCAGCGACCTACTTGCGGAGCAGTTCTTC | CASSDLLAEQFF
many | . | TRBJ2-5 | TRBV27 | TGTGCCAGCAGTACTCTCGATAGGAAAGAGACCCAGTACTTC | CASSTLDRKETQYF
few | . | TRBJ2-3 | TRBV15 | TGTGCCACCAGCAGCAGGGCAGATACGCAGTATTTT | CATSSRADTQYF